The subject of this entry is one T cell receptor (beta chain). Its antigen remains unknown. This entry comes from a study of blood T cells in healthy people across ages. Study results and caveats: More naive CD4+ cells and higher diversity marked long-lived donors relative to aged donors.

Trimming took 6 bases from V and 4 from J, leaving 15 bases between them. Looked up from germline, CDR1 is MDHEN and CDR2 is SYDVKM. The CDR3 covers 14 residues. For every donor, a draw yielded ten milliliters of peripheral blood. A second PCR of about 7 to 11 cycles used a sample-barcoded 5' primer and a J-beta primer mix. A template-switch adaptor that had 12 random nucleotides put a tag on each cDNA molecule. TCRdb re-analysed the 5' RACE reads in MiXCR, keeping a single row per CDR3 protein. The table shows over 1,500,000 distinct CDR3 sequences, with roughly 50% occurring only once. The genes are TRBV28 and TRBJ1-2, with D possibly matching TRBD1 (5 bases). Material for sequencing was blood. The TCR sequence derives from a middle-aged woman in good health. The CDR3 DNA follows: TGTGCCAGCAGCCGCGGGCCGGGGGGCTATGGCTACACCTTC. Protein product: CASSRGPGGYGYTF.